The text below deals with one T cell receptor beta chain. Other DNA sequences from this sample encode an identical CDR3 as well. This specimen belongs to a study of control samples from healthy donors and cancer patients. TCRdb's table, derived via immunoSEQ multiplex PCR, lists solely in-frame clones and lacks some. The sample yields some 150,000 clones, around nine tenths seen once. V lost 0 bases, J lost 4 bases, and 1 base lay in between. This CDR3 region has 12 residues. The germline gives CDR1 KGHSH, CDR2 LQKENI. The sequence was collected from a man between 25 and 39 years old in good health. The rearrangement uses TRBV18 and TRBJ1-5, with D uncertain. Source material: blood. In nucleotides, the CDR3 is TGTGCCAGCTCACCACCGAATCAGCCCCAGCATTTT. It translates to CASSPPNQPQHF.